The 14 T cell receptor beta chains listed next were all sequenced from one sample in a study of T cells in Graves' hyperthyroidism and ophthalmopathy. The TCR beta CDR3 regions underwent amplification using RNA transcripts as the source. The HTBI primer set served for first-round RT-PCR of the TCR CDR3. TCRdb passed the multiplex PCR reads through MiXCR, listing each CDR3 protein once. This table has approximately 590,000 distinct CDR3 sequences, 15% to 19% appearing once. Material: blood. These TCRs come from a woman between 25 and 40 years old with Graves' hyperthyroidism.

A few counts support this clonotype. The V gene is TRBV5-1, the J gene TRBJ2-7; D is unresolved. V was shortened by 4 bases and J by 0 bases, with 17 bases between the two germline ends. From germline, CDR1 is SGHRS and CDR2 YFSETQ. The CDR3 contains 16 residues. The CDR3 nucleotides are TGCGCCAGCAGCCCCCAGGACCGATTTTACTCCTACGAGCAGTACTTC. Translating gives CASSPQDRFYSYEQYF.

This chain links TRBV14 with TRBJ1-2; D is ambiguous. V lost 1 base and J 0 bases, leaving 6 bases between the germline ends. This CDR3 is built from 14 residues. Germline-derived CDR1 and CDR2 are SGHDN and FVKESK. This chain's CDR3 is CASSQGVTNYGYTF. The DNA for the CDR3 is TGTGCCAGCAGCCAAGGGGTGACTAACTATGGCTACACCTTC.

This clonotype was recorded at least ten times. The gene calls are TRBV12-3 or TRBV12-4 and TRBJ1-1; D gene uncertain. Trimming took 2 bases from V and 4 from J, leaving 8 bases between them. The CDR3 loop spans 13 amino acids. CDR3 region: CASSLRVSTEAFF. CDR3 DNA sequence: TGTGCCAGCAGTTTAAGGGTGAGCACTGAAGCTTTCTTT.

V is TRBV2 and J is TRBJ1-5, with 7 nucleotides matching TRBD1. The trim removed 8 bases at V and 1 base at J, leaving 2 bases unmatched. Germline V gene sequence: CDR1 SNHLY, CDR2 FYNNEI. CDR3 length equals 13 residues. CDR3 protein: CASDRESNQPQHF. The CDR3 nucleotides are TGTGCCAGCGACAGGGAGAGCAATCAGCCCCAGCATTTT.

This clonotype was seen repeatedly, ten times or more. CDR3 DNA sequence: TGTGCCAGCAGCGGCCCGGGGCGGGAGTATGAGCAGTTCTTC. Translating gives CASSGPGREYEQFF. The chain carries TRBV7-2 and TRBJ2-1; 7 bases are a match to TRBD2. The CDR3 sequence is 14 residues long. Per germline, CDR1 SGHTA and CDR2 FQGNSA. J gave up 8 bases and V 5 bases, and 9 bases lay outside the gene matches.

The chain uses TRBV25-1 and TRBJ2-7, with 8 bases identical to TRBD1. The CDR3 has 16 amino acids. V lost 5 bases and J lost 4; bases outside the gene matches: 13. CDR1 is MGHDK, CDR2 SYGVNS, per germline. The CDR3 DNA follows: TGTGCCAGCAGTCCCCCGGACAGGGTATTTTGGTACGAGCAGTACTTC. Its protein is CASSPPDRVFWYEQYF.

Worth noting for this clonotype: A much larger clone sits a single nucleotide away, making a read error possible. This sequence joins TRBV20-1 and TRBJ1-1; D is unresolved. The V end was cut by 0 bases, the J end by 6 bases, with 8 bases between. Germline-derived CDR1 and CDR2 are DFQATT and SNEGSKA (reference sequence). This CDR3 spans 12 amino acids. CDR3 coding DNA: TGCAGTGCTAGAGAGAGAGACGCTGAAGCTTTCTTT. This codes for CSARERDAEAFF.

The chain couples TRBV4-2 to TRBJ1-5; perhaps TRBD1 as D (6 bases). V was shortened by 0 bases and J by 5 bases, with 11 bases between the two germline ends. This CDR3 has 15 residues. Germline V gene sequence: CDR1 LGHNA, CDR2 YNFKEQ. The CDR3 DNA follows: TGTGCCAGCAGCCAAGACAGGGGTCGTGATCAGCCCCAGCATTTT. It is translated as CASSQDRGRDQPQHF.

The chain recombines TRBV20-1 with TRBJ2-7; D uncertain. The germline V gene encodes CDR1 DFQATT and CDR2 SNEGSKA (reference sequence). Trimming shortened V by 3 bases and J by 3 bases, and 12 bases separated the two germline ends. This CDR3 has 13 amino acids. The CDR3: CSASPGWYYEQYF. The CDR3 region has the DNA TGCAGTGCTAGTCCGGGCTGGTACTACGAGCAGTACTTC.

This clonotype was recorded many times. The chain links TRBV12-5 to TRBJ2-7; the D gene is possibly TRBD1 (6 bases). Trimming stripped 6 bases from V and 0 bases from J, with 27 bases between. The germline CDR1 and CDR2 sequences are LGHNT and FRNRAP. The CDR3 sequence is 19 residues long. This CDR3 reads CASGELDRFDGGVSYEQYF. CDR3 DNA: TGTGCTAGTGGCGAGCTAGACAGGTTTGATGGGGGAGTCTCCTACGAGCAGTACTTC.

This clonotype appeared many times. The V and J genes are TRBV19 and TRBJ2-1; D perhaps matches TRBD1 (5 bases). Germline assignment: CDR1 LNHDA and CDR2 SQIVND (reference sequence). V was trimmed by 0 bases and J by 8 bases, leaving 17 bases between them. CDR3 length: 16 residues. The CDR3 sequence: CASSIEVRVARDEQFF. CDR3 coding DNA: TGTGCCAGTAGTATAGAGGTCAGGGTAGCTCGCGATGAGCAGTTCTTC.

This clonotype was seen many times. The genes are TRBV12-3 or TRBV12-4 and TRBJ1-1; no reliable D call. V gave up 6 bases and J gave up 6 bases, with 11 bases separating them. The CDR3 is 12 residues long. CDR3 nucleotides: TGTGCCAGCAGCCAGAGGATGGCTGAAGCTTTCTTT. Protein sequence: CASSQRMAEAFF.

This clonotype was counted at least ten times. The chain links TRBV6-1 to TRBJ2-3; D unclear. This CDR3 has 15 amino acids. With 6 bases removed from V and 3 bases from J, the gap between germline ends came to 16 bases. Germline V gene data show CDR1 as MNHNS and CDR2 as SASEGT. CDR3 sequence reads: CASRNQVVSTDTQYF. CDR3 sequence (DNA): TGTGCCAGCAGGAACCAGGTCGTATCTACAGATACGCAGTATTTT.

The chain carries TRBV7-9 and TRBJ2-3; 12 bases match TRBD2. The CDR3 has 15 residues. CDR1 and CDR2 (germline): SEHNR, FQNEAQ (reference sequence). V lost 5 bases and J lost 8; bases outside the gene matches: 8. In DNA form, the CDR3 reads TGTGCCAGCAGCCCGAGACTAGCGGGAGAAGGTACGCAGTATTTT. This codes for CASSPRLAGEGTQYF. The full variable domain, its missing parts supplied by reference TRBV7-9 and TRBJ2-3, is DTGVSQNPRHKITKRGQNVTFRCDPISEHNRLYWYRQTLGQGPEFLTYFQNEAQLEKSRLLSDRFSAERPKGSFSTLEIQRTEQGDSAMYLCASSPRLAGEGTQYFGPGTRLTVL.